This T cell receptor (beta chain) was recorded in a study of shared clonotypes between healthy human individuals. Sequencing was performed with immunoSEQ multiplex PCR; in TCRdb, only in-frame clones are kept and a portion is missing. The repertoire holds 1.6 million or so clones, with approximately 98.5% as singletons. This receptor was obtained from a man aged 25 to 40 in good health. Input material: naive CD4+ T cells sorted from blood. Subset reported: CD45RA+ positively selected.

CDR3 DNA sequence: TGTGCCAGCAGTTACTCGCACACCTTCACTGAAGCTTTCTTT. Residues: CASSYSHTFTEAFF. The chain is built from TRBV6-5 and TRBJ1-1, with unresolved D. This CDR3 comprises 14 residues. The germline V gene encodes CDR1 MNHEY and CDR2 SVGAGI. V was clipped by 0 bases and J by 4 bases, with 9 bases between them.